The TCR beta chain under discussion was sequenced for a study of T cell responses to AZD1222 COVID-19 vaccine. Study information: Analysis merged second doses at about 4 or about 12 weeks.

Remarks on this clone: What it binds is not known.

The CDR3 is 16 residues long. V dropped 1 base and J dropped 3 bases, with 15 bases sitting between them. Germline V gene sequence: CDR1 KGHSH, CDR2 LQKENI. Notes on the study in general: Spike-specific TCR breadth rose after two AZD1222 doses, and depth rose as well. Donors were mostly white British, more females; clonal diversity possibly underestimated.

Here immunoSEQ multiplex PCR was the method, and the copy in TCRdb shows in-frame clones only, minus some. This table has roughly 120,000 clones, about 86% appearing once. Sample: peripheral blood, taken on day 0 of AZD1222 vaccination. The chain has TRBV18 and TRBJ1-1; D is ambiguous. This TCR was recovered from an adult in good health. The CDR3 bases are TGTGCCAGCTCACCACGGCAGTTGTTGACGCACACTGAAGCTTTCTTT. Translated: CASSPRQLLTHTEAFF.